This paragraph reports one T cell receptor beta chain. This clone was observed many times. Its cognate antigen has yet to be identified. Qualities for individual bases were not recorded, and no much larger clone is one base off. The immunoSEQ Assay, a bias-controlled multiplex PCR, was used to amplify TCRbeta CDR3 regions from genomic DNA. From the authors' description of their analysis: Nucleated cell counts per sample were estimated from amplification of reference gene primers within the assay. To quantify the absolute abundance of each unique TCRbeta CDR3 rearrangement, sequence reads were collapsed and filtered. Productive Simpson clonality was computed per sample as the square root of Simpson's diversity index over productive rearrangements. Entries here come from immuneACCESS through TCRdb and include only in-frame sequences with V and J called. Some clones fail to appear in such tables; in the studies checked, an unresolved V gene covers under half of the shortfall, and the cause of the remainder is unknown. V, J and clone size derive from that table, while D and trimming were established from the DNA sequence. Across this sample there are 130,000 to 150,000 clones, with roughly four fifths seen only once. The top ten constitute 9.2% of the sample.

Between the V and J ends, shortened by 5 bases and 5 bases respectively, the junction contains 28 bases. CDR1 and CDR2, looked up from the germline V gene, are SNHLY and FYNNEI. Measured from the cysteine to the phenylalanine, the CDR3 is 19 residues long. This entry keeps only the CDR3 DNA: 57 bases, framed from base 1. This sample stems from a study of blood T cell repertoires in COVID-19 (dated by TCRdb to 2018 to 2021). Study-wide context: The collaborator samples originated in the United States, Italy and Spain and spanned the acute and convalescent phases of COVID-19. The material from the prospective study consisted of cDNA or gDNA derived from T cells, B-cell-depleted T cells, or PBMCs. Subjects who had been exposed to COVID-19, were actively infected with it, or had recovered from it provided the deeply sampled blood TCRbeta repertoires that made up the dataset. The repertoires were made available in a free public database intended to serve as a resource for research on the immune response to SARS-CoV-2. Samples were obtained from the ongoing ImmuneRACE study (first 160 participants) and from 950 to 1,500 subjects provided by 6 global collaborators. Sample metadata almost always included a de-identified subject ID, COVID-19 status, age in years and sex. HLA class I and class II types, where available, came from metadata supplied by the sample provider rather than from assay-based typing.

Broader findings and caveats from the paper: The quantity of clinical and demographic metadata differed by source and by participant and was supplied without curation.

Participants in the prospective study were aged roughly 18 to 95 years, lived in under 30 United States geographic areas, and enrolled through a virtual design. Cohort assignment in the prospective study relied on participant-reported clinical history from a screening survey and a study questionnaire. Recovered participants in ImmuneRACE Cohort 3 were defined as having two consecutive negative NP/OP PCR tests, clearance from a healthcare professional, or resolution of symptoms. Each participant in the prospective study had whole blood, serum and a nasopharyngeal or oropharyngeal swab collected by mobile phlebotomists. Prospective study participants could optionally give additional blood draws and questionnaires over an approximately 2-month period. Blood samples from the prospective study were shipped frozen or at room temperature prior to DNA extraction.

Recombination linked TRBV2 to TRBJ2-1; TRBD2 is perhaps the D gene, given 6 matching bases. This receptor was obtained from a man aged 45-60 years who had recovered from COVID-19. The sequencing sample was made of PBMCs or T cells enriched from blood (not recorded which). The DNA sequence is as follows: TGTGCCAGCAGTACTAGGACTATCCCCTTCCTAATCGGGGACAATGAGCAGTTCTTC. Its coded protein is CASSTRTIPFLIGDNEQFF. Outside the CDR3, residues come from the reference TRBV2 and TRBJ2-1 proteins, so the full variable domain is: EPEVTQTPSHQVTQMGQEVILRCVPISNHLYFYWYRQILGQKVEFLVSFYNNEISEKSEIFDDQFSVERPDGSNFTLKIRSTKLEDSAMYFCASSTRTIPFLIGDNEQFFGPGTRLTVL.